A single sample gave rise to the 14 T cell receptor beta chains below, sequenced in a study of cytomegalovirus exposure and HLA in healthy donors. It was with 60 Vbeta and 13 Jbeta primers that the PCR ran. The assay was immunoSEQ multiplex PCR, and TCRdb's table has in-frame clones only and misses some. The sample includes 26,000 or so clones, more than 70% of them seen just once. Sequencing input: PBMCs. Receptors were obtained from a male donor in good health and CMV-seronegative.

In DNA form, the CDR3 reads TGTGCCAGCAGCTCGGGTCTTAATCAGCCCCAGCATTTT. It yields the protein CASSSGLNQPQHF. The J gene is TRBJ1-5, the V gene TRBV11-2; no firm D call. The CDR3 runs to 13 residues. V lost 4 bases and J 4 bases, leaving 8 bases between the germline ends. The germline gives CDR1 SGHAT, CDR2 FQNNGV.

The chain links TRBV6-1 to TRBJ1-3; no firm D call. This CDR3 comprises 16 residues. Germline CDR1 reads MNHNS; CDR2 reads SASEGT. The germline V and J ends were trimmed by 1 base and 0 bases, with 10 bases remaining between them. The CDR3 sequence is CASSEGRVFSGNTIYF. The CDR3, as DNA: TGTGCCAGCAGTGAAGGACGGGTTTTCTCTGGAAACACCATATATTTT.

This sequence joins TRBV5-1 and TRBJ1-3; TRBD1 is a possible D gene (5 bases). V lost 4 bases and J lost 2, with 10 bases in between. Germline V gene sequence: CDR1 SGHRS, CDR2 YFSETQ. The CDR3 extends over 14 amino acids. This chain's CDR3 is CASSRGEAGNTIYF. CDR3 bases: TGCGCCAGCAGCAGGGGTGAAGCTGGAAACACCATATATTTT.

CDR3 sequence reads: CASTAGWGQGSDTQYF. CDR3 DNA: TGCGCCAGCACCGCCGGCTGGGGACAGGGATCAGATACGCAGTATTTT. The rearrangement joins TRBV5-1 to TRBJ2-3; 9 positions agree with TRBD1. J was trimmed by 4 bases and V by 6 bases; bases with no gene match: 12. This CDR3 is built from 16 residues. CDR1 SGHRS and CDR2 YFSETQ come from the germline V gene.

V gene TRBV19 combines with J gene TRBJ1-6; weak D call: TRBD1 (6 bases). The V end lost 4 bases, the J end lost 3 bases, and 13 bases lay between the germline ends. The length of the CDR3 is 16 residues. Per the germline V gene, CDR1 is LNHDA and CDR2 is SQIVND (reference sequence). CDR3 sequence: CASSKYRDGYNSPLHF. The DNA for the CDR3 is TGTGCCAGTAGTAAATACAGGGACGGCTATAATTCACCCCTCCACTTT.

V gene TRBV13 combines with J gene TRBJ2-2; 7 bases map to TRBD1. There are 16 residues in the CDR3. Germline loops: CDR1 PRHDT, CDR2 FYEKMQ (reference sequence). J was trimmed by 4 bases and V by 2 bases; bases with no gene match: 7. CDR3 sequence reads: CASSLRFPGGTGELFF. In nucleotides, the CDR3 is TGTGCCAGCAGCTTAAGGTTTCCAGGGGGCACCGGGGAGCTGTTTTTT. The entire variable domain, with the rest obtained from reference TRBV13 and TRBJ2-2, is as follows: AAGVIQSPRHLIKEKRETATLKCYPIPRHDTVYWYQQGPGQDPQFLISFYEKMQSDKGSIPDRFSAQQFSDYHSELNMSSLELGDSALYFCASSLRFPGGTGELFFGEGSRLTVL.

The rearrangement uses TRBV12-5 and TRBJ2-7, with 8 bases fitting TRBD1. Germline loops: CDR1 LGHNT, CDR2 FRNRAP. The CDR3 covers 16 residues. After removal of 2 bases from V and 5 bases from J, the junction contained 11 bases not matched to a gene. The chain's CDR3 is CASGLPPLGQGHEQYF. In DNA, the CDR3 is TGTGCTAGTGGTTTGCCCCCCCTCGGACAGGGTCACGAGCAGTACTTC.

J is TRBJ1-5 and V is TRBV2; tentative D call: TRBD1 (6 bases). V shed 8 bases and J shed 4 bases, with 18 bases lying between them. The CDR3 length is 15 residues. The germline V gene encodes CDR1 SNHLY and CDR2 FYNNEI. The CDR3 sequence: CASAGSTGTNQPQHF. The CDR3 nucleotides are TGTGCCAGCGCCGGGTCGACAGGCACTAATCAGCCCCAGCATTTT.

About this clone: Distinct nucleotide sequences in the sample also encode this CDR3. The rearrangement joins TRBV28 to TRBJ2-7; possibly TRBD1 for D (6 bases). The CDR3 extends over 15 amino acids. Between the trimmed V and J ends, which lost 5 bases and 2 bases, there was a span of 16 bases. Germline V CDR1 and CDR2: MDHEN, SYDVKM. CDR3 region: CASSLGAGLAYEQYF. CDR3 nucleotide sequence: TGTGCCAGCAGTCTGGGGGCAGGATTGGCCTACGAGCAGTACTTC.

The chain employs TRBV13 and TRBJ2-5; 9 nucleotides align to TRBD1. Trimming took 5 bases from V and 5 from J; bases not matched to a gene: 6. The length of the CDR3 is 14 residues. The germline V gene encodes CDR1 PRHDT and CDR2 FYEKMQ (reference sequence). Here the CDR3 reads CASSLWDRAETQYF. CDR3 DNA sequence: TGTGCCAGCAGCCTCTGGGACAGGGCCGAGACCCAGTACTTC.

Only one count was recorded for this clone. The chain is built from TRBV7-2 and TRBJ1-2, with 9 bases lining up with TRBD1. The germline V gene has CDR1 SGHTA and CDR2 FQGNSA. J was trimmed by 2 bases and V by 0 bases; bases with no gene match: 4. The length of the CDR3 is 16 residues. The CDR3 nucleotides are TGTGCCAGCAGCTTAGCTGTTGGGACAGGGAACTATGGCTACACCTTC. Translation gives CASSLAVGTGNYGYTF. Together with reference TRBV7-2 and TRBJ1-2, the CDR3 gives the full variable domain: GAGVSQSPSNKVTEKGKDVELRCDPISGHTALYWYRQSLGQGLEFLIYFQGNSAPDKSGLPSDRFSAERTGGSVSTLTIQRTQQEDSAVYLCASSLAVGTGNYGYTFGSGTRLTVV.

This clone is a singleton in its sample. Written as DNA, the CDR3 is TGTGCCAGCAGGTTAGCGGGGGTCACAGATACGCAGTATTTT. Amino acids: CASRLAGVTDTQYF. This chain joins TRBV28 and TRBJ2-3; 9 bases match TRBD2. The germline V gene encodes CDR1 MDHEN and CDR2 SYDVKM. J was trimmed by 2 bases and V by 6 bases; bases with no gene match: 3. This CDR3 region has 14 residues.

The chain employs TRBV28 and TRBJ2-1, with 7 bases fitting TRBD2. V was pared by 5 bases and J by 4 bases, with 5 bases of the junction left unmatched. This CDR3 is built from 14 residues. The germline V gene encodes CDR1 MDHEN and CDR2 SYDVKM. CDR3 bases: TGTGCCAGCAGTACAAGCGGGGAGTACAATGAGCAGTTCTTC. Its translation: CASSTSGEYNEQFF.

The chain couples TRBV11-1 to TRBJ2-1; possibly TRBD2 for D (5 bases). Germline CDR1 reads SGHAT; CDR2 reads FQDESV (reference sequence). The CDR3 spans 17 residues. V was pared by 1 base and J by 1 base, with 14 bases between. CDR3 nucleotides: TGTGCCAGCAGCTTAGAGACTATCCCGGGGTCCTACAATGAGCAGTTCTTC. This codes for CASSLETIPGSYNEQFF.